The 13 T cell receptor beta chains presented below share a single source sample, sequenced in a study of blood T cell repertoires in COVID-19. Repertoires were generated with immunoSEQ multiplex PCR, while TCRdb's copy carries only in-frame clones and drops some. The table includes 110,000 to 150,000 clones, approximately 91% detected once. The sequencing sample was made of peripheral blood. The receptors were gathered from a man aged 45-65 years with active or convalescent COVID-19.

In this sample, this clone turned up once. J is TRBJ2-7 and V is TRBV21-1; the table's D gene call, TRBD1, was not cross checked with the DNA. TRBV21-1 is an annotated pseudogene. CDR3 length equals 17 residues. DNA of the CDR3: TGTGCCAGCAGCAAAGGTTGGGAAAAAGGGGGTGACTACGAGCAGTACTTC. Translation: CASSKGWEKGGDYEQYF.

This rearrangement joins TRBV19 to TRBJ1-1; no definite D call. The CDR3 loop spans 11 amino acids. Germline lookup yields CDR1 LNHDA and CDR2 SQIVND (reference sequence). V lost 7 bases, J lost 1 base, and 4 bases lay in between. For the CDR3, the DNA is TGTGCCAGTAATCAGAACACTGAAGCTTTCTTT. Its protein is CASNQNTEAFF.

The chain carries TRBV5-1 and TRBJ2-7; 10 bases are shared with TRBD2. The J segment lost 2 bases and the V segment lost 2 bases, leaving 4 bases of the junction unmatched. The CDR3 has 15 residues. Germline values: CDR1 SGHRS, CDR2 YFSETQ. The CDR3 protein is CASSLIAGGAYEQYF. CDR3 nucleotide sequence: TGCGCCAGCAGCTTAATAGCGGGGGGTGCCTACGAGCAGTACTTC.

The genes are TRBV10-3 and TRBJ1-2, with TRBD1 identical over 9 bases. V gave up 0 bases and J gave up 2 bases; unmatched junction bases: 7. Germline V gives CDR1 ENHRY, CDR2 SYGVKD. The CDR3 is 17 amino acids. CDR3 nucleotide sequence: TGTGCCATCAGTGAGTCGACCCCTGGGACAGGGAACTATGGCTACACCTTC. Its protein product is CAISESTPGTGNYGYTF.

The V gene is TRBV13, the J gene TRBJ2-1, with D maybe TRBD1 (6 bases). CDR1 is PRHDT, CDR2 FYEKMQ, per germline (reference sequence). V dropped 5 bases and J dropped 0 bases, with 14 bases sitting between them. There are 16 residues in the CDR3. The CDR3 DNA reads TGTGCCAGCAGCGCCGAGGGGGAACGCTCCTACAATGAGCAGTTCTTC. It is translated as CASSAEGERSYNEQFF.

The chain combines TRBV9 with TRBJ1-2; 9 bases agree with TRBD1. The germline gives CDR1 SGDLS, CDR2 YYNGEE. V was pared by 3 bases and J by 8 bases, with 11 bases of the junction left unmatched. The CDR3 is made up of 15 amino acids. The CDR3 DNA reads TGTGCCAGCAGCGCCTTGGGACAGGGAAGAGGAGGCTACACCTTC. As protein: CASSALGQGRGGYTF.

The chain couples TRBV28 to TRBJ1-1; 10 bases align to TRBD1. Germline trimming cut 3 bases from V and 0 bases from J; bases unmatched to any gene: 13. The CDR3 consists of 19 residues. Germline lookup yields CDR1 MDHEN and CDR2 SYDVKM. The CDR3 DNA follows: TGTGCCAGCAGTTTCCCCGGGACAGGGGCCAGTGTGTTGAACACTGAAGCTTTCTTT. Encoded protein: CASSFPGTGASVLNTEAFF.

This chain connects TRBV16 to TRBJ1-5; D not certain. CDR3 length: 13 amino acids. The germline V gene encodes CDR1 KGHSY and CDR2 FQNENV. Trimming shortened V by 2 bases and J by 7 bases, and 9 bases separated the two germline ends. DNA for the CDR3: TGTGCCAGCAGCCAAAAGCGGGAGCAGCCCCAGCATTTT. Its translation: CASSQKREQPQHF.

The rearrangement uses TRBV6-1 and TRBJ2-2; D remains unclear. The germline V and J ends were trimmed by 2 bases and 5 bases, with 3 bases remaining between them. The CDR3 covers 12 residues. Germline V gene data show CDR1 as MNHNS and CDR2 as SASEGT. The CDR3 here is CASSELTGELFF. The CDR3 DNA reads as TGTGCCAGCAGTGAACTAACCGGGGAGCTGTTTTTT.

The V gene is TRBV6-5, the J gene TRBJ2-3; D unresolved. CDR3 length: 14 amino acids. Germline loops: CDR1 MNHEY, CDR2 SVGAGI. V was shortened by 2 bases and J by 0 bases, with 6 bases between the two germline ends. CDR3 protein: CASSYQLSTDTQYF. DNA for the CDR3: TGTGCCAGCAGTTACCAACTAAGCACAGATACGCAGTATTTT.

The gene calls are TRBV30 and TRBJ1-4, with 9 nucleotides matching TRBD1. The CDR3 spans 15 residues. Per germline, CDR1 GTSNPN and CDR2 SVGIG (reference sequence). V was pared by 8 bases and J by 2 bases, with 9 bases of the junction left unmatched. CDR3 loop: CASKQGAQTNEKLFF. CDR3 in DNA: TGTGCCAGTAAACAGGGGGCCCAGACTAATGAAAAACTGTTTTTT.

CDR3 DNA sequence: TGTGCCAGCAGCTTGGACGGAGGTCTGTTATTAAGGGAAGCTTTCTTT. It encodes CASSLDGGLLLREAFF. The chain combines TRBV5-6 with TRBJ1-1, with unresolved D. The CDR3 runs to 16 residues. Per the germline V gene, CDR1 is SGHDT and CDR2 is YYEEEE. V shed 0 bases and J shed 8 bases, with 20 bases lying between them.

This clone was recorded a few times. V usage is TRBV7-2 and J usage is TRBJ1-1; 9 positions match TRBD1. The CDR3 contains 15 residues. CDR1 is SGHTA and CDR2 is FQGNSA in the germline V gene. Unmatched junction bases numbered 8, after V lost 5 bases and J lost 4 bases. The CDR3 loop is CASSPRDRAGTEAFF. For the CDR3, the DNA is TGTGCCAGCAGCCCCCGGGACAGGGCTGGCACTGAAGCTTTCTTT.